This TCR beta chain was observed in a study of T-cell reconstitution after alpha-beta-depleted transplantation in children. V was clipped by 4 bases and J by 3 bases, with 21 bases between them. CDR3 length: 17 amino acids. Germline V gives CDR1 MGHDK, CDR2 SYGVNS. The TCRbeta library was prepared with unique molecular identifiers. Each CDR3 protein gets one entry after TCRdb re-called the PCR reads with MiXCR. The sample lists almost 500,000 distinct CDR3 sequences, around 13% occurring once. This clonotype was seen a few times. The sequence was collected from a human donor who donated a stem cell graft to a child with combined immunodeficiency. This rearrangement joins TRBV25-1 to TRBJ1-1, with a possible D match to TRBD1 (5 bases). The sample was PBMCs from the stem cell graft donor, taken from the stem cell graft. CDR3 in amino acids: CASSGWAGEDPDTEAFF. Written as DNA, the CDR3 is TGTGCCAGCAGTGGATGGGCGGGGGAGGATCCGGACACTGAAGCTTTCTTT.